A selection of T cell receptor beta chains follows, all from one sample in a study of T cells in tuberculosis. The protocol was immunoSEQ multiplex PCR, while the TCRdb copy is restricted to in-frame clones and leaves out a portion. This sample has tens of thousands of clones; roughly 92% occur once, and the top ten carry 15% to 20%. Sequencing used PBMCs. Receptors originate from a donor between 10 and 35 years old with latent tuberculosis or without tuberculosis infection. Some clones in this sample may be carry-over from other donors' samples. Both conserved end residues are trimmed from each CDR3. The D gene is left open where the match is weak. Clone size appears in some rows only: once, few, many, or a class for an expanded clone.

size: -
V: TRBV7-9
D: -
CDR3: ASSLAEGGSDTIY

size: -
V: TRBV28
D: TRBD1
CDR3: ASSFDRGRGPSTEAF

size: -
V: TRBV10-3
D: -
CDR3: AISVAPGLDGYT

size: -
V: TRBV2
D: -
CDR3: ASSEADSHEQY

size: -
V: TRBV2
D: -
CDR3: ASSEGDRLDSQY

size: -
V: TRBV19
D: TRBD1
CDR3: ASTPQGFGELF

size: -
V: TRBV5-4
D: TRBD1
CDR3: ASSPHPGQGTQGYT

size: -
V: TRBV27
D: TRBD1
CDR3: ASSRVGTGGPKNIQY

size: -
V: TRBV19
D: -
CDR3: ASSIQGNEQF

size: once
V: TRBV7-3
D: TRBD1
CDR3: ASSLGTGAYEQY

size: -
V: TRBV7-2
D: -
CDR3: ASSLALENTEAF

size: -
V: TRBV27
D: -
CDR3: ASSRESYNSPLH

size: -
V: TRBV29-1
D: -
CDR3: SVINTGLGNTIY

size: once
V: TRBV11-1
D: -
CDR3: ASAFRRETSYEQY

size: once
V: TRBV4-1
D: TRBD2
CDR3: ASSLLAGPFSYEQY

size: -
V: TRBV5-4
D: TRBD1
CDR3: ALQGPTPWGTEAF

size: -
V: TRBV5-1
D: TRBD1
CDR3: ASSLAGGAEAF

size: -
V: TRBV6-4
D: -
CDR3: ASSMSFDTEAF

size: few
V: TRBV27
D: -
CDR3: ASGFQGYEQY

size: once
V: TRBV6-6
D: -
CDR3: ASSYSPRRPVNEQF

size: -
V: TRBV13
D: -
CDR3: ASSPLIRGSAEAF

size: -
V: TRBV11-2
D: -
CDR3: ASSFIRGGELF

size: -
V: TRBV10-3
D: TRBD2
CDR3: AISGGLALYNEQF

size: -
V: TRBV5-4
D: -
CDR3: ASSLGGREQY

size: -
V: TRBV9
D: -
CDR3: ASSVDGYGYT

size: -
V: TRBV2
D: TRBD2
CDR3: ASSEARRLAVDHLTDTQY

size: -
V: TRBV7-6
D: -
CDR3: ASSLELASGRGRSNEQF

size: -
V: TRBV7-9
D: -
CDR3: ASSSSDRFPYEQY

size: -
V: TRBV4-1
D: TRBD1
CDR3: ASSQRGDRGLGTEAF

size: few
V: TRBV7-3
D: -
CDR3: ASSLNPRPQTSGANVLT

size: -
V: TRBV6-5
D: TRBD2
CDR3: ASSSLAGDEQF

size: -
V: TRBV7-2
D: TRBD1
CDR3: ASSYPRGQGLREKLF

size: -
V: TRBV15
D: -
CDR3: ATSRAGSGNTIY

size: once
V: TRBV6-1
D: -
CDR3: ASGARGPGNTIY

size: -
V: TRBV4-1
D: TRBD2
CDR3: ASSQEGGLAGTYNEQF

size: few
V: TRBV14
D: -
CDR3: ASSQVRSNTGELF

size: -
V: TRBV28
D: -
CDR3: ASSLGDQRGETQY

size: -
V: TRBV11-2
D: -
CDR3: ASSSAPLAGPSTDTQY

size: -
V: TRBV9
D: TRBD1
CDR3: ASSLTLDRGSLNYNEQF

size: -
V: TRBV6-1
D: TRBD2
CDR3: ASSERAGGPSYNEQF

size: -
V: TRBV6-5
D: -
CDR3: ASSHPRQGLSEQY

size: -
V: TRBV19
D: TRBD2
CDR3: ASSMGGWNEQF

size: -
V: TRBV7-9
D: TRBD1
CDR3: ASSFTTGDNSPLH